The 21 T cell receptor beta chains presented below share a single source sample, sequenced in a study of blood T cells in healthy people across ages. Then a second PCR, running about 7 to 11 cycles, was carried out with a sample-barcoded 5' primer and a J-beta primer mix. TCRdb re-called the 5' RACE reads with MiXCR, one entry per CDR3 protein. The data show 590,000 or so distinct CDR3 sequences, around 31% seen once. Sequences were obtained from blood. Receptor source: a woman older than 75 in good health.

The chain carries TRBV20-1 and TRBJ2-5; TRBD2 aligns across 10 bases. With V trimmed by 0 bases and J by 5 bases, 6 bases remained unmatched. CDR3 length: 15 residues. Per the germline V gene, CDR1 is DFQATT and CDR2 is SNEGSKA (reference sequence). CDR3 residues: CSARDQRGGGETQYF. CDR3 DNA sequence: TGCAGTGCTAGAGACCAGCGGGGGGGCGGGGAGACCCAGTACTTC.

This clonotype showed up many times. The gene calls are TRBV20-1 and TRBJ1-6; TRBD1 might be the D (5 bases). The germline V and J ends were trimmed by 5 bases and 10 bases, with 24 bases remaining between them. Germline CDR1 DFQATT, CDR2 SNEGSKA (reference sequence). CDR3 length equals 16 residues. The CDR3 loop is CSAGGNRDGGLSPLHF. DNA for the CDR3: TGCAGTGCTGGGGGGAACCGGGACGGTGGACTCTCACCCCTCCACTTT.

This clonotype was seen many times. The chain carries TRBV5-1 and TRBJ2-7, with 8 bases that match TRBD1. This CDR3 comprises 14 residues. Germline assignment: CDR1 SGHRS and CDR2 YFSETQ. V lost 4 bases, J lost 6 bases, and 9 bases stayed unmatched. The CDR3 DNA follows: TGCGCCAGCAGCGTCCAGGGGGCGTTGGGCGAGCAGTACTTC. Its protein product is CASSVQGALGEQYF.

This clonotype was observed a few times. The junction shows a germline mismatch at one end, possibly a read error. The chain uses TRBV12-3 or TRBV12-4 and TRBJ2-3, with D unresolved. This CDR3 region has 15 residues. This chain's CDR3 is CASSSGRASTDAQYF. The CDR3 DNA follows: TGTGCCAGCAGTTCTGGACGAGCGAGCACAGATGCGCAGTATTTT.

The chain couples TRBV7-2 to TRBJ2-7; the D gene is possibly TRBD1 (6 bases). The end of the DNA aligns better with TRBJ2-5, so the J call may be wrong. CDR1 and CDR2 (germline): SGHTA, FQGNSA. The CDR3 totals 14 residues. The CDR3 DNA follows: TGTGCCAGCAGCTCTCCGACACAGGGTTGGACCCAGTACTTC. Translating gives CASSSPTQGWTQYF.

This clonotype was found many times. The chain combines TRBV30 with TRBJ1-2; no firm D call. In germline, CDR1 is GTSNPN, CDR2 SVGIG (reference sequence). The CDR3 runs 13 residues. Trimming left V 0 bases short and J 2 bases short, with 7 bases between. The CDR3, as DNA: TGTGCCTGGAGTGTAGTGAGAAACTATGGCTACACCTTC. Protein sequence: CAWSVVRNYGYTF.

This clonotype was counted between two and nine times. This chain joins TRBV20-1 and TRBJ1-4; D gene uncertain. Trimming shortened V by 0 bases and J by 0 bases, and 14 bases separated the two germline ends. Germline CDR1 and CDR2: DFQATT and SNEGSKA (reference sequence). CDR3 size: 17 residues. The CDR3 coding sequence is TGCAGTGCTAGAGATCTCACAGAGGAGGCAACTAATGAAAAACTGTTTTTT. This sequence encodes CSARDLTEEATNEKLFF.

This chain connects TRBV28 to TRBJ2-4; TRBD2 matches at 16 bases. The end of the DNA aligns better with TRBJ2-7, so the J call may be wrong. The CDR3 covers 15 residues. CDR1 MDHEN and CDR2 SYDVKM come from the germline V gene. The CDR3 region is CASRGLAGGLYEQYF. The CDR3 DNA is TGTGCCAGCAGGGGACTAGCGGGAGGGCTCTACGAGCAGTACTTC.

Comment on this clonotype: One end of the junction varies from germline; a read error may be responsible. This chain connects TRBV4-2 to TRBJ1-6, with D unclear. Germline V gene sequence: CDR1 LGHNA, CDR2 YNFKEQ. The CDR3 covers 15 residues. This CDR3 reads CASSQVAAANSPLHF. Written as DNA, the CDR3 is TGTGCCAGCAGCCAAGTGGCCGCTGCTAATTCGCCCCTCCACTTT.

Concerning this clonotype: A much larger clone differs by one base, so this may be a read error. This chain uses TRBV7-2 with TRBJ2-7; TRBD2 is a possible D gene (6 bases). Trimming took off 4 bases at V and 3 bases at J, with 10 bases between the two ends. Looked up from germline, CDR1 is SGHTA and CDR2 is FQGNSA. The CDR3 has 13 amino acids. The CDR3, as DNA: TGTGCCAGCAGCTCCGGGACTTGCTACGAGCAGTACTTC. Translation: CASSSGTCYEQYF.

This clonotype was recorded at least ten times. The chain combines TRBV12-3 or TRBV12-4 with TRBJ2-4; D call uncertain. CDR3 length: 14 amino acids. Trimming removed 6 bases from V and 0 bases from J, with 9 bases in between. CDR3 region: CASSAFGAKNIQYF. CDR3 nucleotides: TGTGCCAGCAGCGCTTTTGGAGCCAAAAACATTCAGTACTTC.

Written as DNA, the CDR3 is TGTGCCAGCAGCCCGAACCGGCTACAGGGGGCAAACACCGGGGAGCTGTTTTTT. It translates to CASSPNRLQGANTGELFF. J is TRBJ2-2 and V is TRBV7-2, with 9 positions matching TRBD1. The length of the CDR3 is 18 residues. CDR1 and CDR2 from the germline V gene are SGHTA and FQGNSA. Losses at the gene ends were 5 bases for V and 2 bases for J; bases not matched to a gene: 12.

This clonotype occurred many times. V gene TRBV6-6 combines with J gene TRBJ1-2, with 10 bases aligning to TRBD1. Trimming cost V 6 bases and J 4 bases; bases outside gene matches: 17. This CDR3 contains 18 residues. Germline V gene sequence: CDR1 MNHNY, CDR2 SVGAGI (reference sequence). The CDR3 DNA reads TGTGCCAGCAGGTCATCCGGGACAGGGGCCCTTCTACTCTATGGCTACACCTTC. Protein sequence: CASRSSGTGALLLYGYTF.

There are a few counts of this clonotype. The genes are TRBV7-8 and TRBJ2-1; the D is unclear. The DNA end lines up better with TRBJ2-7; the J call may be wrong. Germline CDR1 is SGHVS and CDR2 is FQNEAQ. This CDR3 has 16 residues. The CDR3 DNA follows: TGTGCCAGCAGCTTCTTCGCGGTTGACTTTAACAATGAGCAGTACTTC. Translation: CASSFFAVDFNNEQYF.

The table lists this clonotype with a count of one. This may stem from a read error, because a much larger clone lies one nucleotide away. J is TRBJ1-6 and V is TRBV5-1; the D gene is possibly TRBD1 (6 bases). Germline V gene sequence: CDR1 SGHRS, CDR2 YFSETQ. The CDR3 totals 15 residues. The germline V and J ends were trimmed by 3 bases and 7 bases, with 14 bases remaining between them. Here the CDR3 reads CASSSGQLQNSPLHF. CDR3 DNA sequence: TGCGCCAGCAGCTCCGGACAGCTCCAAAATTCACCCCTCCACTTT.

Of note for this clonotype: One base away lies a much larger clone, so this may be a sequencing read error. The chain recombines TRBV30 with TRBJ2-3; D is perhaps TRBD2 (5 bases). Looked up from germline, CDR1 is GTSNPN and CDR2 is SVGIG (reference sequence). The CDR3 length is 12 residues. CDR3 in amino acids: CTWSGGSDTQYF. For the CDR3, the DNA is TGTACCTGGAGCGGTGGGTCGGATACGCAGTATTTT.

The chain couples TRBV29-1 to TRBJ2-1; D uncertain. CDR1 SQVTM and CDR2 ANQGSEA come from the germline V gene. This CDR3 contains 12 residues. The ends were cut back, 7 bases at V and 6 bases at J, with 13 bases in the middle. CDR3 in amino acids: CSAVETSNEQFF. The CDR3 nucleotides are TGCAGCGCCGTAGAGACGAGCAATGAGCAGTTCTTC.

A remark on this clonotype: A far larger clone lies a single base away; this is likely a read error. The rearrangement uses TRBV7-8 and TRBJ1-1; TRBD1 matches at 7 bases. This CDR3 contains 13 residues. The V segment lost 2 bases and the J segment 4 bases; nucleotides outside the gene matches: 1. Per germline, CDR1 SGHVS and CDR2 FQNEAQ. CDR3 DNA: TGTGCCAGCAGCTTACACAGGGGCACTGAAGCTTTCTTT. Translating it yields CASSLHRGTEAFF.

This clonotype has at least ten counts. This sequence joins TRBV30 and TRBJ2-5; a possible D gene is TRBD1 (6 bases). This CDR3 is 12 amino acids long. Deletions cut 5 bases from V and 3 bases from J, with 10 bases between. Germline-derived CDR1 and CDR2 are GTSNPN and SVGIG (reference sequence). As DNA, the CDR3 is TGTGCCTGGGGAACAGGGAAAGAGACCCAGTACTTC. The encoded protein is CAWGTGKETQYF.

The chain has TRBV7-2 and TRBJ1-2, with D perhaps TRBD1 (5 bases). Looked up from germline, CDR1 is SGHTA and CDR2 is FQGNSA. CDR3 length equals 13 residues. Trimming took off 3 bases at V and 6 bases at J, with 11 bases between the two ends. The CDR3 sequence: CASSFTRDNGYTF. The DNA for the CDR3 is TGTGCCAGCAGCTTCACCAGGGATAATGGCTACACCTTC.

This clonotype came up many times. The V gene is TRBV20-1, the J gene TRBJ2-5; D is possibly TRBD2 (5 bases). CDR1 and CDR2 from the germline V gene are DFQATT and SNEGSKA (reference sequence). The V gene lost 4 bases and the J gene lost 4 bases, with 13 bases spanning the gap. This CDR3 spans 13 amino acids. The chain's CDR3 is CSATLIRGETQYF. CDR3 DNA sequence: TGCAGTGCTACCTTGATTCGGGGAGAGACCCAGTACTTC.